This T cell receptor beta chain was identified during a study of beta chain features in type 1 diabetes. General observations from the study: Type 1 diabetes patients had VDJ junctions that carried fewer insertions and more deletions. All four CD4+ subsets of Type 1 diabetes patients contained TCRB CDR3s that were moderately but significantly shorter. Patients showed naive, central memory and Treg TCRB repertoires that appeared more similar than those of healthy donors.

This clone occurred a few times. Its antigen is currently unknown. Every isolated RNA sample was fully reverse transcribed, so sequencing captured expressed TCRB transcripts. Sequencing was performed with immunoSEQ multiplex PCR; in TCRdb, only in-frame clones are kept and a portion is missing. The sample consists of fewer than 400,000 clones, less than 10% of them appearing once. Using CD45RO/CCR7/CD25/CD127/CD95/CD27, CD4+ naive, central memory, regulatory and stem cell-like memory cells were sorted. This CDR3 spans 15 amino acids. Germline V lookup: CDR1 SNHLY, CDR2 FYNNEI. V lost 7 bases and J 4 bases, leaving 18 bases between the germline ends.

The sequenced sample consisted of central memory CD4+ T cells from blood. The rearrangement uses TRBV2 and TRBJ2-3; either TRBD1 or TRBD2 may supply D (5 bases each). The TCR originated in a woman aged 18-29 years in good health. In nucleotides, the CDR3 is TGTGCCAGCACCTTAGAGGGGACCGCCGCAGATACGCAGTATTTT. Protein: CASTLEGTAADTQYF.